A single T cell receptor beta chain is shown here with its context. This sample is drawn from a study of shared clonotypes between healthy human individuals. CDR3 length equals 15 residues. The ends lost 2 bases at V and 6 bases at J; junction bases unmatched: 6. From germline, CDR1 is LGHNA and CDR2 YSLEER. PCR replicates from unsorted PBMC used approximately 290 ng DNA, and this amount was approximately 30,000 T cell genomes. Clones were sequenced by immunoSEQ multiplex PCR, and TCRdb holds only the in-frame ones, with some missing. There are about 490,000 clones in the sample; about 79% occur only once, and over 10% lies in the top ten. The study drew its donors from healthy HIV-negative adults without recent acute infections or vaccinations.

The J gene is TRBJ2-7, the V gene TRBV4-3, with 11 bases fitting TRBD2. The clonotype was recovered from a woman aged 35 to 49 in good health. Some clones in this sample may be carry-over from other donors' samples. Sequenced: PBMCs. The CDR3 DNA reads as TGCGCCAGCAGCCAACAGGAGGGACTAGCGGTCGAGCAGTACTTC. Protein: CASSQQEGLAVEQYF.